These 30 T cell receptor beta chains came from one sample sequenced in a study of T cell repertoires in cytomegalovirus infection. In TCRdb, the reads were re-called with MiXCR into one record per CDR3 protein. The sample contains around 570,000 distinct CDR3 sequences, around 40% of which appear only once. The antigens of these receptors remain unknown. The input for sequencing was cultured PBMCs, taken from culture after CMV antigen stimulation. These receptors were taken from a human donor in good health (CMV status not recorded). Some clones in this sample may be carry-over from other donors' samples.

This clonotype was seen a few times. The chain recombines TRBV6-2 or TRBV6-3 with TRBJ2-7; 9 nucleotides align to TRBD2. The CDR3 runs to 16 residues. From germline, CDR1 is MNHEY and CDR2 SVGEGT. With 0 bases clipped from V and 2 bases from J, the junction kept 5 bases outside the gene matches. CDR3 in amino acids: CASSYSRAGGPYEQYF. In nucleotides, the CDR3 is TGTGCCAGCAGTTACTCGAGGGCGGGAGGGCCCTACGAGCAGTACTTC.

This chain connects TRBV7-4 to TRBJ2-2; D not resolved. CDR3 length equals 16 residues. The germline V gene encodes CDR1 SGHVT and CDR2 SQSDAQ. The V end was cut by 0 bases, the J end by 4 bases, with 12 bases between. The CDR3 DNA reads as TGTGCCAGCAGCTTAGCCCCGCAGGCCTTCACCGGGGAGCTGTTTTTT. Its translation is CASSLAPQAFTGELFF.

V gene TRBV6-8 combines with J gene TRBJ1-1; 8 positions agree with TRBD1. The CDR3 is 16 residues long. Germline V gene data show CDR1 as MNHGY and CDR2 as SAAAGT. V lost 6 bases, J lost 2 bases, and 11 bases stayed unmatched. CDR3 sequence (DNA): TGTGCCAGCAGAACCGACAGGGGACGGGGTAACACTGAAGCTTTCTTT. This gives the protein CASRTDRGRGNTEAFF.

The rearrangement links TRBV7-3 to TRBJ1-2; D is unclear. With 2 bases removed from V and 3 bases from J, the gap between germline ends came to 10 bases. This CDR3 spans 14 amino acids. Germline V gene lookup returns CDR1 SGHTA and CDR2 FQGTGA. The CDR3 sequence: CASSLESSYYGYTF. CDR3 nucleotide sequence: TGTGCCAGCAGCTTAGAATCCTCTTACTATGGCTACACCTTC. The entire variable domain, with the rest obtained from reference TRBV7-3 and TRBJ1-2, is as follows: GAGVSQTPSNKVTEKGKYVELRCDPISGHTALYWYRQSLGQGPEFLIYFQGTGAADDSGLPNDRFFAVRPEGSVSTLKIQRTERGDSAVYLCASSLESSYYGYTFGSGTRLTVV.

The CDR3 here is CASSEGISYEQYF. The DNA for the CDR3 is TGTGCCAGCTCCGAAGGGATCTCCTACGAGCAGTACTTC. V and J are TRBV2 and TRBJ2-7; D is unclear. The germline CDR1 and CDR2 sequences are SNHLY and FYNNEI. There are 13 residues in the CDR3. The V end was cut by 8 bases, the J end by 0 bases, with 11 bases between.

The V and J genes are TRBV7-9 and TRBJ1-3; D possibly corresponds to TRBD1 (5 bases). CDR3 length: 14 residues. V was shortened by 6 bases and J by 0 bases, with 9 bases between the two germline ends. Germline assignment: CDR1 SEHNR and CDR2 FQNEAQ (reference sequence). The DNA of the CDR3 is TGTGCCAGCAGAGGGACGGCCTCTGGAAACACCATATATTTT. Encoded protein: CASRGTASGNTIYF.

This clonotype showed up just a few times. DNA of the CDR3: TGTGCCAGCAGCCCCACGAGCGGGGGGATCACAGATACGCAGTATTTT. It is translated as CASSPTSGGITDTQYF. The chain employs TRBV7-8 and TRBJ2-3; the match to TRBD2 covers 9 bases. V shed 5 bases, J shed 2 bases, and the junction held 8 bases outside the gene matches. Germline V gives CDR1 SGHVS, CDR2 FQNEAQ. This CDR3 comprises 16 residues. The full variable domain, its missing parts supplied by reference TRBV7-8 and TRBJ2-3, is GAGVSQSPRYKVAKRGQDVALRCDPISGHVSLFWYQQALGQGPEFLTYFQNEAQLDKSGLPSDRFFAERPEGSVSTLKIQRTQQEDSAVYLCASSPTSGGITDTQYFGPGTRLTVL.

The rearrangement links TRBV6-1 to TRBJ2-1, with D maybe TRBD2 (5 bases). The germline V and J ends were trimmed by 4 bases and 1 base, with 8 bases remaining between them. Germline lookup yields CDR1 MNHNS and CDR2 SASEGT. This CDR3 spans 14 amino acids. The CDR3, as DNA: TGTGCCAGCAGTGTCGGGGTTTCCTACAATGAGCAGTTCTTC. As protein: CASSVGVSYNEQFF.

The gene calls are TRBV5-4 and TRBJ2-7, with D maybe TRBD1 (6 bases). Between the trimmed V and J ends, which lost 4 bases and 4 bases, there was a span of 18 bases. Germline V gene lookup returns CDR1 SGHNT and CDR2 YYREEE (reference sequence). The CDR3 is 15 amino acids. CDR3: CASSQNRKGVYEQYF. CDR3 DNA: TGTGCCAGCAGCCAAAACAGGAAGGGGGTATACGAGCAGTACTTC.

A few counts support this clonotype. The rearrangement joins TRBV5-4 to TRBJ2-3; possibly TRBD1 for D (6 bases). Germline V gene lookup returns CDR1 SGHNT and CDR2 YYREEE (reference sequence). V dropped 6 bases and J dropped 4 bases, with 21 bases sitting between them. The CDR3 runs to 16 residues. Here the CDR3 reads CASNPTGQSISDTQYF. CDR3 in DNA: TGTGCCAGCAACCCCACGGGACAATCGATATCAGATACGCAGTATTTT.

V is TRBV7-2 and J is TRBJ2-3; possibly TRBD2 for D (5 bases). This CDR3 comprises 14 residues. Germline CDR1 reads SGHTA; CDR2 reads FQGNSA. Between the trimmed V and J ends, which lost 7 bases and 3 bases, there was a span of 14 bases. The CDR3 protein is CASTPAGITDTQYF. The CDR3 coding sequence is TGTGCCAGCACCCCTGCGGGCATAACAGATACGCAGTATTTT.

This chain uses TRBV10-3 with TRBJ1-4; no firm D call. CDR1 and CDR2 (germline): ENHRY, SYGVKD. The CDR3 covers 14 residues. Trimming stripped 0 bases from V and 10 bases from J, with 12 bases between. The CDR3 here is CAISESGPERKLFF. CDR3 nucleotides: TGTGCCATCAGTGAGTCCGGCCCTGAGAGAAAACTGTTTTTT.

The J gene is TRBJ2-7, the V gene TRBV7-2, with D unresolved. This CDR3 region has 15 residues. Germline assignment: CDR1 SGHTA and CDR2 FQGNSA. V was shortened by 2 bases and J by 0 bases, with 11 bases between the two germline ends. The CDR3 DNA reads as TGTGCCAGCAGCTTACCGTTATCAGGCTCCTACGAGCAGTACTTC. Translated, it gives CASSLPLSGSYEQYF.

This sequence joins TRBV6-5 and TRBJ2-3; possible D gene TRBD1, 7 bases. The CDR3 length is 19 residues. V was cut by 2 bases and J by 2 bases, with 23 bases left in between. The germline gives CDR1 MNHEY, CDR2 SVGAGI. CDR3 nucleotide sequence: TGTGCCAGCAGTTACGCGGGCAGGGGGGCCAGCTACCCCACAGATACGCAGTATTTT. Amino acids: CASSYAGRGASYPTDTQYF.

V is TRBV12-3 or TRBV12-4 and J is TRBJ1-1, with D unclear. This CDR3 region has 12 residues. V was cut by 7 bases and J by 7 bases, with 13 bases left in between. The CDR3 coding sequence is TGTGCCAGCACCCGTTATGGAAATGAAGCTTTCTTT. Its translation: CASTRYGNEAFF.

The chain employs TRBV4-3 and TRBJ2-7; 7 bases match TRBD2. This CDR3 comprises 14 residues. Per the germline V gene, CDR1 is LGHNA and CDR2 is YSLEER. The V segment lost 4 bases and the J segment 10 bases; nucleotides outside the gene matches: 13. CDR3: CASSPGDGLVDQYF. The CDR3 bases are TGCGCCAGCAGCCCTGGGGACGGACTAGTCGACCAGTACTTC.

This rearrangement joins TRBV7-9 to TRBJ2-6; unclear D gene. The germline V and J ends were trimmed by 3 bases and 0 bases, with 6 bases remaining between them. This CDR3 spans 15 amino acids. Looked up from germline, CDR1 is SEHNR and CDR2 is FQNEAQ (reference sequence). This CDR3 is CASSFWHSGANVLTF. In DNA, the CDR3 is TGTGCCAGCAGCTTTTGGCACTCTGGGGCCAACGTCCTGACTTTC. Full variable domain (remainder filled in from reference TRBV7-9 and TRBJ2-6): DTGVSQNPRHKITKRGQNVTFRCDPISEHNRLYWYRQTLGQGPEFLTYFQNEAQLEKSRLLSDRFSAERPKGSFSTLEIQRTEQGDSAMYLCASSFWHSGANVLTFGAGSRLTVL.

J is TRBJ2-5 and V is TRBV7-9; D possibly uses TRBD1 or TRBD2 (5 bases each). Germline V CDR1 and CDR2: SEHNR, FQNEAQ (reference sequence). The CDR3 contains 13 residues. V was shortened by 7 bases and J by 5 bases, with 14 bases between the two germline ends. CDR3 coding DNA: TGTGCCAGCACCGATCGGGGCAGGGAGACCCAGTACTTC. Protein: CASTDRGRETQYF.

V and J are TRBV20-1 and TRBJ2-1; the match to TRBD2 covers 14 bases. V lost 1 base to trimming and J lost 9 bases; unmatched junction nucleotides: 8. This CDR3 has 16 residues. From germline, CDR1 is DFQATT and CDR2 SNEGSKA (reference sequence). The CDR3 loop is CSARAPTSGRASEQFF. CDR3 sequence (DNA): TGCAGTGCTAGAGCCCCGACTAGCGGGAGGGCCAGTGAGCAGTTCTTC.

This sequence joins TRBV12-3 or TRBV12-4 and TRBJ1-3, with a possible D match to TRBD1 (6 bases). V shed 5 bases and J shed 0 bases, with 17 bases lying between them. The CDR3 contains 17 residues. The CDR3 region has the DNA TGTGCCAGCAGTCCACACCCCACAGGGATCTCTGGAAACACCATATATTTT. This sequence encodes CASSPHPTGISGNTIYF.

In its sample, this clonotype was seen many times. V and J are TRBV28 and TRBJ1-5, with 7 nucleotides matching TRBD1. CDR1 and CDR2 (germline): MDHEN, SYDVKM. With V trimmed by 3 bases and J by 2 bases, 16 bases remained unmatched. The CDR3 runs 19 residues. The CDR3 here is CASSFRGVFHPGGNQPQHF. DNA for the CDR3: TGTGCCAGCAGTTTCAGGGGGGTCTTTCATCCGGGCGGCAATCAGCCCCAGCATTTT.

Comment on this clonotype: This sequence may be a read error, since a much larger clone differs from it by one base. The rearrangement uses TRBV7-9 and TRBJ2-1; 10 bases are a match to TRBD1. Germline V gives CDR1 SEHNR, CDR2 FQNEAQ (reference sequence). The CDR3 loop spans 14 amino acids. V lost 5 bases to trimming and J lost 8 bases; unmatched junction nucleotides: 6. The CDR3 DNA sequence: TGTGCCAGCAGCCCCGGGACAGGGGATGATGAGCAGTTCTTC. Its protein product is CASSPGTGDDEQFF.

This chain links TRBV7-2 with TRBJ2-3; 7 nucleotides line up with TRBD1. Unmatched junction bases numbered 6, after V lost 6 bases and J lost 0 bases. The CDR3 loop spans 15 amino acids. Looked up from germline, CDR1 is SGHTA and CDR2 is FQGNSA. The DNA of the CDR3 is TGTGCCAGCAGACCTACAGGGGACAGCACAGATACGCAGTATTTT. Residues: CASRPTGDSTDTQYF.

About this clonotype: The junction departs from the called germline gene at one end, perhaps through a read error. The gene calls are TRBV4-1 and TRBJ2-5; tentative D call: TRBD1 (6 bases). Germline V gene data show CDR1 as MGHRA and CDR2 as YSYEKL. The CDR3 length is 13 residues. The CDR3, as DNA: TGTGCCAGCAGCCAAGGGACACGGGAGACCCAGTACTTC. Protein product: CASSQGTRETQYF.

V usage is TRBV10-3 and J usage is TRBJ2-1, with a weak D call TRBD1 (5 bases). V was cut by 7 bases and J by 3 bases, with 13 bases left in between. CDR3 length: 14 amino acids. Germline CDR1 and CDR2: ENHRY and SYGVKD. As DNA, the CDR3 is TGTGCCATCACCGCCTCGACAGACTACAATGAGCAGTTCTTC. Amino acid sequence: CAITASTDYNEQFF.

The rearrangement links TRBV4-3 to TRBJ2-7; no reliable D call. Germline V gene lookup returns CDR1 LGHNA and CDR2 YSLEER. V lost 5 bases, J lost 0 bases, and 11 bases lay in between. CDR3 length equals 14 residues. In nucleotides, the CDR3 is TGCGCCAGCAGCATAAGACGAGGCTCCTACGAGCAGTACTTC. The encoded protein is CASSIRRGSYEQYF.

This clonotype was observed a handful of times. This chain uses TRBV7-2 with TRBJ2-3; 10 positions agree with TRBD2. Per the germline V gene, CDR1 is SGHTA and CDR2 is FQGNSA. This CDR3 spans 16 amino acids. V gave up 5 bases and J gave up 4 bases; unmatched junction bases: 9. CDR3 amino acids: CASSLVGTSEPDTQYF. DNA of the CDR3: TGTGCCAGCAGCCTGGTCGGGACTAGCGAACCAGATACGCAGTATTTT.

The chain has TRBV7-2 and TRBJ2-5; D is unresolved. The CDR3 has 13 amino acids. V was pared by 3 bases and J by 1 base, with 6 bases between. In germline, CDR1 is SGHTA, CDR2 FQGNSA. The CDR3 spells CASSLMAQETQYF. The CDR3, as DNA: TGTGCCAGCAGCTTGATGGCCCAAGAGACCCAGTACTTC.

In its sample, this clonotype was seen a few times. The J gene is TRBJ2-7, the V gene TRBV5-6; TRBD2 aligns across 12 bases. Germline V lookup: CDR1 SGHDT, CDR2 YYEEEE. CDR3 length equals 15 residues. V shed 0 bases and J 5 bases; nucleotides not matched to a gene: 3. Here the CDR3 reads CASSLVGLAGHEQYF. In DNA, the CDR3 is TGTGCCAGCAGCTTGGTTGGACTAGCGGGACACGAGCAGTACTTC. The full variable domain, in which reference TRBV5-6 and TRBJ2-7 provide the parts outside the CDR3, is DAGVTQSPTHLIKTRGQQVTLRCSPKSGHDTVSWYQQALGQGPQFIFQYYEEEERQRGNFPDRFSGHQFPNYSSELNVNALLLGDSALYLCASSLVGLAGHEQYFGPGTRLTVT.

The J gene is TRBJ1-5, the V gene TRBV2; 7 nucleotides align to TRBD1. The CDR3 has 14 amino acids. In germline, CDR1 is SNHLY, CDR2 FYNNEI. V lost 2 bases and J lost 7; bases outside the gene matches: 5. Here the CDR3 DNA reads TGTGCCAGCAGTGAACCGACAGGGATGCAGCCCCAGCATTTT. This encodes CASSEPTGMQPQHF.